The subject of this entry is one T cell receptor (beta chain). This may arise from a read error, as a much more abundant clone is one base away. The use of previously described methods and listed TCR primers produced the bulk TCR libraries. TCRdb re-analysed the PCR reads in MiXCR, keeping a single row per CDR3 protein. The table has about 640,000 distinct CDR3 sequences, about 20% seen once. This specimen comes from a study of molecular identifiers for immune sequencing clone quantification. V dropped 8 bases and J dropped 3; count of bases not matched to a gene: 15. The CDR3 contains 17 residues. Germline assignment: CDR1 SEHNR and CDR2 FQNEAQ (reference sequence).

The rearrangement joins TRBV7-9 to TRBJ2-2; 7 bases fit TRBD2. The source of this sequence is a human donor in good health. Some libraries in this study had Jurkat cell RNA spiked in. Source material: naive CD8+ T cells from blood, with Jurkat cell RNA spiked in. Subset in this sample: FACS-sorted CD8+CD4-CCR7+CD45RA+ naive T cells. The CDR3 nucleotides are TGTGCCAGCGGCTCAGGAAGAGTAGCGGGTCACACCGGGGAGCTGTTTTTT. This translates into CASGSGRVAGHTGELFF.